This TCR beta chain came from a study of T-cell memory formation after mild COVID-19. Study results and limitations: Prior to infection, memory already included some responding clones, suggesting cross-reactive memory joined.

There are 14 residues in the CDR3. The germline CDR1 and CDR2 sequences are MNHEY and SVGEGT. The junction had 7 bases not matched to a gene; V was cut back by 7 bases and J by 5 bases. A remark on this clonotype: Antigen specificity is unknown.

TCRdb reprocessed the 5' RACE reads via MiXCR and lists one record per CDR3 protein. The sample includes hundreds of thousands of distinct CDR3 sequences, less than 25% of them seen just once. The V call is TRBV6-2 or TRBV6-3, the J call TRBJ2-2; 7 nucleotides agree with TRBD1. The sample taken for sequencing was PBMCs or a T cell subset sorted from them (not recorded which). The clonotype comes from an adult woman who had mild COVID-19 (a few samples of this study predate the infection). Cell type and time point are not known. The CDR3 DNA follows: TGTGCCAGCATCAGTAGGGGGCGGACCGGGGAGCTGTTTTTT. Its protein is CASISRGRTGELFF.